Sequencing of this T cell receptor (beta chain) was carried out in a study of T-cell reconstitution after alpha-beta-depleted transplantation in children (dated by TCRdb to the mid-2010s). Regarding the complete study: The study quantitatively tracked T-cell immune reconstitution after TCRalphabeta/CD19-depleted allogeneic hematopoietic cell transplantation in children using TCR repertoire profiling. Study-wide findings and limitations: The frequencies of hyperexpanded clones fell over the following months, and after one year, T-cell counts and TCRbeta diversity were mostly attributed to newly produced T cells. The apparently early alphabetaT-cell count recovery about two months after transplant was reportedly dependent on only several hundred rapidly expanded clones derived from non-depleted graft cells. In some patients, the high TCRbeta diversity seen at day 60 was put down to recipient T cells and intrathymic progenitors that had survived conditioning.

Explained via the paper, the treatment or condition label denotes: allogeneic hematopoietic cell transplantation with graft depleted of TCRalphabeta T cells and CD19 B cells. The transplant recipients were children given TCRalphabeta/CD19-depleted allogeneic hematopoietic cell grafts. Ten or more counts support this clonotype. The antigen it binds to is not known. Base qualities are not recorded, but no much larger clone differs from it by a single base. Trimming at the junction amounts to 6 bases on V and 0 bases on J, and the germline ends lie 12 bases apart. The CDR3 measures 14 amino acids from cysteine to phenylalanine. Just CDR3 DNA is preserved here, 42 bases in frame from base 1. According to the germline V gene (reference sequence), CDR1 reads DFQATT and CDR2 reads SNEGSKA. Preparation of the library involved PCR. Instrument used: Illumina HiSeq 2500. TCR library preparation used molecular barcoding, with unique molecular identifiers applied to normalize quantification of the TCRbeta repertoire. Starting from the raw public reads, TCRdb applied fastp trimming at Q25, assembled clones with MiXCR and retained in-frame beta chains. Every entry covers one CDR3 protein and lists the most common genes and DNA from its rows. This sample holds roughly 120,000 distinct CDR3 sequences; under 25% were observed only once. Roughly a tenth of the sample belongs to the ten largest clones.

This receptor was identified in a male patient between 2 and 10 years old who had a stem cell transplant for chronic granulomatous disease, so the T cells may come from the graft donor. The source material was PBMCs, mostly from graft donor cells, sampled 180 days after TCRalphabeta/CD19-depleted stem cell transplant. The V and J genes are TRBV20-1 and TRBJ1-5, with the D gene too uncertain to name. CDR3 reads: CSAQEGNSNQPQHF. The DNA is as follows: TGCAGTGCCCAGGAGGGAAATAGCAATCAGCCCCAGCATTTT.